This TCR beta chain was retrieved from a study of CD8 T cells in Susac syndrome. Random hexamers served to reverse transcribe roughly 0.5 to 1 ug RNA. A multiplex approach, immunoSEQ multiplex PCR, amplified TCR beta CDR3 across 54 Vbeta and 13 Jbeta. TCRdb analysed the immunoSEQ multiplex PCR reads with MiXCR anew, one entry per CDR3 protein. The data hold 130,000 or so distinct CDR3 sequences, with approximately 96% observed a single time. The TEMRA cells underwent FACS enrichment, while the CD8+ and CD4+ T cells underwent negative isolation. This TCR was sampled from a human donor with multiple sclerosis. Sequencing input: CD4+ T cells from PBMCs.

This CDR3 reads CASRAAGTGYPNYGYTF. For the CDR3, the DNA is TGTGCCAGCAGGGCCGCTGGGACAGGCTATCCCAACTATGGCTACACCTTC. This chain joins TRBV11-1 and TRBJ1-2; 8 bases match TRBD1. The CDR3 covers 17 residues. Germline trimming cut 6 bases from V and 2 bases from J; bases unmatched to any gene: 14. Germline lookup yields CDR1 SGHAT and CDR2 FQDESV (reference sequence).